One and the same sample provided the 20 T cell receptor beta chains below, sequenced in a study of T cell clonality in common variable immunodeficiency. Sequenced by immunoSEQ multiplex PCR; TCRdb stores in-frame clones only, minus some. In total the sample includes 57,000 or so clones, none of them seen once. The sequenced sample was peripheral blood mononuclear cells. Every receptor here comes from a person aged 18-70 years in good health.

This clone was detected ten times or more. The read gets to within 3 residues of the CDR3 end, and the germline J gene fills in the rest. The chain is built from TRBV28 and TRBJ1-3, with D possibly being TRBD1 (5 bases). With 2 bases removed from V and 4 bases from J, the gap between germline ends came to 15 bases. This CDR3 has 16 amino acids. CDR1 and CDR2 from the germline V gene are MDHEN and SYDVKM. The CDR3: CASSLGAHRLGNTIYF. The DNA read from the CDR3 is TGTGCCAGCAGTTTAGGGGCCCACCGGTTGGGAAACACC.

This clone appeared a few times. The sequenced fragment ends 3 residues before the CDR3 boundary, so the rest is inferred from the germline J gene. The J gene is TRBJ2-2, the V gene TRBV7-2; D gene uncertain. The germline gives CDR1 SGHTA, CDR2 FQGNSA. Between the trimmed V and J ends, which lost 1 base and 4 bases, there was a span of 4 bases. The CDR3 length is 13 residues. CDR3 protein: CASSLDFTGELFF. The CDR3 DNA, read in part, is TGTGCCAGCAGCTTAGACTTCACCGGGGAG.

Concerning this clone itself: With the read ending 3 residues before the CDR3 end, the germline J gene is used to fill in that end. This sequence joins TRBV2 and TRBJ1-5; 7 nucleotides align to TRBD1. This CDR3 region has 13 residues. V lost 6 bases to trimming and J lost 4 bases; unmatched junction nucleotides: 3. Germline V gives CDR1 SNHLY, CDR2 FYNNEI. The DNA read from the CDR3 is TGTGCCAGCAGGATGACAGGGAATCAGCCC. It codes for CASRMTGNQP. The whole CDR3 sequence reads CASRMTGNQPQHF.

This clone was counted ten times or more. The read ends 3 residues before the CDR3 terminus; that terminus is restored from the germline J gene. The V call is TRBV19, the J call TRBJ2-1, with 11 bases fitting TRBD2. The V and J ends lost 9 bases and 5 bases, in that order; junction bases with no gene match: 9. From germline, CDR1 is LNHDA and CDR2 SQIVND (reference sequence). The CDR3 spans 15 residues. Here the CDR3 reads CASGQASGRNNEQFF. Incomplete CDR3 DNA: TGTGCCAGCGGGCAGGCTAGCGGGAGGAACAATGAG.

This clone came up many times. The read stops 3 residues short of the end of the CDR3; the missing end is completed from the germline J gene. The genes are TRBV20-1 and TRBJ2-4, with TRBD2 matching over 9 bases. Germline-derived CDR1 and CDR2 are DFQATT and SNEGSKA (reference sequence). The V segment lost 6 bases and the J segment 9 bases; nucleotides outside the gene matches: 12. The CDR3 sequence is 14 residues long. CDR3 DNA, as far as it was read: TGCAGTGCCCAGCCTAGCGGGACTCCGGGCATT. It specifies CSAQPSGTPGI. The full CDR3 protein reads CSAQPSGTPGIQYF.

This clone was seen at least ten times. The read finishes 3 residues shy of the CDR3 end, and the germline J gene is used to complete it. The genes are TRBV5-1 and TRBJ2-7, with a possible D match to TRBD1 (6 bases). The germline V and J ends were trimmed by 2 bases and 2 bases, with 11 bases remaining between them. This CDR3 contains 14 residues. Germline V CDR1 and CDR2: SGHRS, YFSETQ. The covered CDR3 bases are TGCGCCAGCAGCTTTCAGGGGTCCCCCTACGAG. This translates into CASSFQGSPYE. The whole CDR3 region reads CASSFQGSPYEQYF.

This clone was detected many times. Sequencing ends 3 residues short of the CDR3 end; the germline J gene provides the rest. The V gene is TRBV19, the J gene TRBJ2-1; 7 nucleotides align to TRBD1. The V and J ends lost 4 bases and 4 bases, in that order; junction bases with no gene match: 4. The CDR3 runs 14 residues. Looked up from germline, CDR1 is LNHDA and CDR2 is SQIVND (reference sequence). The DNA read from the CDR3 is TGTGCCAGTAGTAGAAGGGACAGATACAATGAG. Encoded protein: CASSRRDRYNE. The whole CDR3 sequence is CASSRRDRYNEQFF.

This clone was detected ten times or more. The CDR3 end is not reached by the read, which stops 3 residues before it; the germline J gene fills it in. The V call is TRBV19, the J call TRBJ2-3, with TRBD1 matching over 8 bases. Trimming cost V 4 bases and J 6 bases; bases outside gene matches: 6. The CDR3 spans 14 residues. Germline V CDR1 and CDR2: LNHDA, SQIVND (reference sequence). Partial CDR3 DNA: TGTGCCAGTAGTAAGACAGGGGACGGGGATACG. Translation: CASSKTGDGDT. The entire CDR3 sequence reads CASSKTGDGDTQYF.

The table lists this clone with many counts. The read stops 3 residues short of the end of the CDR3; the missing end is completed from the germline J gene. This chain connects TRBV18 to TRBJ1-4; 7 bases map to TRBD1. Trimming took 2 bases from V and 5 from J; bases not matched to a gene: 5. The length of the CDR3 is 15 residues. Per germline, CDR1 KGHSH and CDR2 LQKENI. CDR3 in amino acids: CASSPGTARNEKLFF. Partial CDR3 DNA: TGTGCCAGCTCACCAGGGACAGCCCGAAATGAAAAA.

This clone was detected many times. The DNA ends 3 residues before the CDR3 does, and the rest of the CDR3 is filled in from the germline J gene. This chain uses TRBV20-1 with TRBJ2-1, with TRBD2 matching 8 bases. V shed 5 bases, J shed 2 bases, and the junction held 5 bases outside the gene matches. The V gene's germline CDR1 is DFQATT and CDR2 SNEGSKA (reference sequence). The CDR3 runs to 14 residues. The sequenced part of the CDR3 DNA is TGCAGTGCTCCCGGGGGGGGACCCTACAATGAG. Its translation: CSAPGGGPYNE. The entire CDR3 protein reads CSAPGGGPYNEQFF.

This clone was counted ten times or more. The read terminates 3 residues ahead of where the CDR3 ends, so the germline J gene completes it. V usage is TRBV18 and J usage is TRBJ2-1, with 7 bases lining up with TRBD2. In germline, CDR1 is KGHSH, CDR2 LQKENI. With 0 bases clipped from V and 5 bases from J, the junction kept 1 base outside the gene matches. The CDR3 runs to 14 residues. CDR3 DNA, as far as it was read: TGTGCCAGCTCACCACCACTAGCGCACAATGAG. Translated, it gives CASSPPLAHNE. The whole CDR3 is CASSPPLAHNEQFF.

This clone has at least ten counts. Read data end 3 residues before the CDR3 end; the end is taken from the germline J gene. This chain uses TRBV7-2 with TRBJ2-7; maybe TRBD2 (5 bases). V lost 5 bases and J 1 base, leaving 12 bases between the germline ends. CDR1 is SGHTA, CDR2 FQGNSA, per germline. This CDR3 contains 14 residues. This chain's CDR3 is CASSPTRVSYEQYF. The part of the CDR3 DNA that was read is TGTGCCAGCAGCCCTACTAGGGTTTCCTACGAG.

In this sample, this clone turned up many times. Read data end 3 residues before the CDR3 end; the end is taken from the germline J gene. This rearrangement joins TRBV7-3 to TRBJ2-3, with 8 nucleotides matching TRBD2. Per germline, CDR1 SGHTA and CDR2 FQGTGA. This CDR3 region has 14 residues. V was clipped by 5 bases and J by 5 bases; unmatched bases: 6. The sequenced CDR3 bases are TGTGCCAGCAGCACGGCGGGGGGAGGAGATACG. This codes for CASSTAGGGDT. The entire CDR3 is CASSTAGGGDTQYF.

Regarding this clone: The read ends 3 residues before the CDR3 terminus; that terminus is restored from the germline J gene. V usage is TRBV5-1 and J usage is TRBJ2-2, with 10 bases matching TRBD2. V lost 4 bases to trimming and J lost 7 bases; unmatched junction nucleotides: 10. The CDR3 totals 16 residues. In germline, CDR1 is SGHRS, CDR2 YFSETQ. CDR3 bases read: TGCGCCAGCAGCGAACTAGCGGGAATCCAGGGCGGGGAG. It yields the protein CASSELAGIQGGE. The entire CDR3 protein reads CASSELAGIQGGELFF.

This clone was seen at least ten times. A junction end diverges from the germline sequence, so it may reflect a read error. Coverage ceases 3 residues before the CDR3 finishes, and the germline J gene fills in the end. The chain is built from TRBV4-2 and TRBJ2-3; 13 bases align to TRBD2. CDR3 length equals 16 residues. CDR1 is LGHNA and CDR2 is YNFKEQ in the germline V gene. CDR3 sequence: CASSQGLAGITDTQYF. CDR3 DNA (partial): TGCGCCAGCAGCCAGGGACTAGCGGGAATAACAGATACG.

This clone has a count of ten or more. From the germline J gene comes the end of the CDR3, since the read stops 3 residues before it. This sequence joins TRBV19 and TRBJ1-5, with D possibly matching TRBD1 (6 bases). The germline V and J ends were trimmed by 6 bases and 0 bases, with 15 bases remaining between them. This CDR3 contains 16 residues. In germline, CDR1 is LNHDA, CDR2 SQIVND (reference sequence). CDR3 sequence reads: CASSPGGPHSNQPQHF. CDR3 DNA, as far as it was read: TGTGCCAGTAGCCCCGGGGGGCCCCATAGCAATCAGCCC.

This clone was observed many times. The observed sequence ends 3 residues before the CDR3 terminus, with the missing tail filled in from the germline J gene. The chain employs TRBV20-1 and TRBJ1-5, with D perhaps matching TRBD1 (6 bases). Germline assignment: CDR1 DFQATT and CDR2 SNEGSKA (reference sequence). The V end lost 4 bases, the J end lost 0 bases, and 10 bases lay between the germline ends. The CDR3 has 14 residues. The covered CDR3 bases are TGCAGTGCTACCGGGACAAATAGCAATCAGCCC. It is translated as CSATGTNSNQP. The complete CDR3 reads CSATGTNSNQPQHF.

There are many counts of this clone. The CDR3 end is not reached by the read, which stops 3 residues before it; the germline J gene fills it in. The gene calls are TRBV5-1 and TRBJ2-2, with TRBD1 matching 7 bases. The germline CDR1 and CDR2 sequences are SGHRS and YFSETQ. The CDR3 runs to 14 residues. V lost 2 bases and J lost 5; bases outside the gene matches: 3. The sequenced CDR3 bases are TGCGCCAGCAGCTTAACAGGGGAGACCGGGGAG. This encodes CASSLTGETGE. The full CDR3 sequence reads CASSLTGETGELFF.

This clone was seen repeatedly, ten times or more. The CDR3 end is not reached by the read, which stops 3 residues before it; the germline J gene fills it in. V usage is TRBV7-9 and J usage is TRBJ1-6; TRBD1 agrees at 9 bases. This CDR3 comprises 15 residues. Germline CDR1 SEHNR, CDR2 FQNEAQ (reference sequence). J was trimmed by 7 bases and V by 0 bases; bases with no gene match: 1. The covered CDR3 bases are TGTGCCAGCAGCTTAGCCGGGACAGGGAATTCACCC. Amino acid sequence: CASSLAGTGNSP. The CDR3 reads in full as CASSLAGTGNSPLHF.

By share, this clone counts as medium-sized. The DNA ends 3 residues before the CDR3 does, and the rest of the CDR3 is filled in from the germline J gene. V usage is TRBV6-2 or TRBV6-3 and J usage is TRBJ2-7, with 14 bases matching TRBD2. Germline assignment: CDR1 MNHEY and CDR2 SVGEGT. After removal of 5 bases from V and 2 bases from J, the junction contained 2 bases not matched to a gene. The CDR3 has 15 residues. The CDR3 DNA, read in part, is TGTGCCAGCAGTAGACTAGCGGGAGGGCCCTACGAG. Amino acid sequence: CASSRLAGGPYE. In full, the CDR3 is CASSRLAGGPYEQYF.